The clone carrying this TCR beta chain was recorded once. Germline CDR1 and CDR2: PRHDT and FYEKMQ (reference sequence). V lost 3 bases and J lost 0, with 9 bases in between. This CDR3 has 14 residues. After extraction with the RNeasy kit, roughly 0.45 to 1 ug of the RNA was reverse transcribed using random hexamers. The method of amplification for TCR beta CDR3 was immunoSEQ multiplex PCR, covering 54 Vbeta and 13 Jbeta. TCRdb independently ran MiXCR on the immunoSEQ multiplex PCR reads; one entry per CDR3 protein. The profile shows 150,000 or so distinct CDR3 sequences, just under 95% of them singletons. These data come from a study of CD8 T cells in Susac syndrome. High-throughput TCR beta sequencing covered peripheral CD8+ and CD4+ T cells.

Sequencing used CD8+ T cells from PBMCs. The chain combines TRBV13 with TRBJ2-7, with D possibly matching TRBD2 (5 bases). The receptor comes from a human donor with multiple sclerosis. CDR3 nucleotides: TGTGCCAGCAGCTTCCGGGGTATCTCCTACGAGCAGTACTTC. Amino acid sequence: CASSFRGISYEQYF. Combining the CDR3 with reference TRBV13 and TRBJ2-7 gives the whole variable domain AAGVIQSPRHLIKEKRETATLKCYPIPRHDTVYWYQQGPGQDPQFLISFYEKMQSDKGSIPDRFSAQQFSDYHSELNMSSLELGDSALYFCASSFRGISYEQYFGPGTRLTVT.